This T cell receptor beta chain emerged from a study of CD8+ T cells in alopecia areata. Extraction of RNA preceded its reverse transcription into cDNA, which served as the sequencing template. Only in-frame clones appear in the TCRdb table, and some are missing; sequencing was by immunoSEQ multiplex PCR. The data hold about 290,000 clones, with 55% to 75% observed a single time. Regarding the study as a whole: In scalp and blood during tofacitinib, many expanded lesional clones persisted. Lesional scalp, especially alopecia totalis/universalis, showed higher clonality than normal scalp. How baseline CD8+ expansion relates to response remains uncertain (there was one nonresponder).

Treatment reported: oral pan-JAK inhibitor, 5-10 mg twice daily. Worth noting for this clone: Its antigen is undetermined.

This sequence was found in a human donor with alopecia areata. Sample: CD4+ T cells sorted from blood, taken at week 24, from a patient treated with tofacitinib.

CDR3: CASSALAAASYNEQFF. In DNA, the CDR3 is TGTGCCAGCAGCGCTTTAGCGGCGGCCTCCTACAATGAGCAGTTCTTC. The J gene is TRBJ2-1, the V gene TRBV9; possibly TRBD2 for D (6 bases). Germline V gene data show CDR1 as SGDLS and CDR2 as YYNGEE. Trimming removed 3 bases from V and 0 bases from J, with 13 bases in between. This CDR3 contains 16 residues. The full variable domain, its missing parts supplied by reference TRBV9 and TRBJ2-1, is DSGVTQTPKHLITATGQRVTLRCSPRSGDLSVYWYQQSLDQGLQFLIQYYNGEERAKGNILERFSAQQFPDLHSELNLSSLELGDSALYFCASSALAAASYNEQFFGPGTRLTVL.